These 26 T cell receptor beta chains came from one sample sequenced in a study of blood T cell repertoires in COVID-19 (TCRdb year 2020). Receptor libraries were prepared by the immunoSEQ multiplex PCR assay. Here the immuneACCESS table is served through TCRdb, limited to in-frame sequences with V and J called. Missing clones are a known gap in these copies; in checked studies unresolved V genes cover under half, and the rest lacks a known reason. This sample is represented by about 220,000 clones; approximately 82% of them were singletons. Of the sample, 9.5% to 10% is held by the ten largest clones. The source material was peripheral blood. The receptors shown here come from a man in his fifties with active or convalescent COVID-19.

This clone was seen just once. The rearrangement uses TRBV5-5 and TRBJ1-5; 12 nucleotides align to TRBD1. The length of the CDR3 is 16 residues. Germline-derived CDR1 and CDR2 are SGHKS and YYEKEE (reference sequence). V was pared by 4 bases and J by 6 bases, with 8 bases of the junction left unmatched. The DNA of the CDR3 is TGTGCCAGCAGCGGGGGACAGGGGGCGATAGGTCAGCCCCAGCATTTT. Its protein is CASSGGQGAIGQPQHF.

CDR3 bases: TGCGCCAGCAGCTTCAGACTAGCGGGAGGGACTGAGCAGTTCTTC. Protein: CASSFRLAGGTEQFF. The chain has TRBV5-1 and TRBJ2-1; 14 bases are shared with TRBD2. The CDR3 covers 15 residues. The V gene end was trimmed by 2 bases and the J gene end by 9 bases; junction bases not matched to a gene: 4. Germline V gives CDR1 SGHRS, CDR2 YFSETQ.

This clone is a singleton in its sample. This chain joins TRBV13 and TRBJ2-1; D is perhaps TRBD2 (6 bases). The CDR3 extends over 15 amino acids. V shed 5 bases and J shed 3 bases, with 14 bases lying between them. CDR1 is PRHDT, CDR2 FYEKMQ, per germline (reference sequence). CDR3 nucleotides: TGTGCCAGCAGCGCCCCTAGCGCACTCTACAATGAGCAGTTCTTC. This translates into CASSAPSALYNEQFF.

This chain connects TRBV5-1 to TRBJ2-5; TRBD2 might be the D (5 bases). The CDR3 has 14 residues. In germline, CDR1 is SGHRS, CDR2 YFSETQ. Trimming stripped 5 bases from V and 2 bases from J, with 13 bases between. The CDR3 bases are TGCGCCAGCAGAGAAGGCGGGTCTCAAGAGACCCAGTACTTC. Protein: CASREGGSQETQYF. The entire variable domain, with the rest obtained from reference TRBV5-1 and TRBJ2-5, is as follows: KAGVTQTPRYLIKTRGQQVTLSCSPISGHRSVSWYQQTPGQGLQFLFEYFSETQRNKGNFPGRFSGRQFSNSRSEMNVSTLELGDSALYLCASREGGSQETQYFGPGTRLLVL.

The V call is TRBV7-2, the J call TRBJ1-5; 7 positions match TRBD1. The V gene end was trimmed by 6 bases and the J gene end by 3 bases; junction bases not matched to a gene: 2. This CDR3 contains 13 residues. Per the germline V gene, CDR1 is SGHTA and CDR2 is FQGNSA. The CDR3 sequence: CASRGQLNQPQHF. Written as DNA, the CDR3 is TGTGCCAGCAGGGGACAGCTCAATCAGCCCCAGCATTTT.

V is TRBV4-2 and J is TRBJ1-4; TRBD1 matches at 11 bases. In germline, CDR1 is LGHNA, CDR2 YNFKEQ. The CDR3 has 20 amino acids. With 0 bases clipped from V and 8 bases from J, the junction kept 17 bases outside the gene matches. CDR3 sequence reads: CASSQEEWTGGASQEEKLFF. CDR3 sequence (DNA): TGTGCCAGCAGCCAAGAAGAATGGACAGGGGGCGCGAGCCAGGAAGAAAAACTGTTTTTT.

V and J are TRBV15 and TRBJ2-7; 8 bases fit TRBD2. Germline V gives CDR1 LNHNV, CDR2 YYDKDF (reference sequence). Trimming cost V 4 bases and J 4 bases; bases outside gene matches: 12. CDR3 length: 16 residues. This CDR3 is CATSNLGTRQGYEQYV. The CDR3 DNA is TGTGCCACCAGCAACTTAGGGACTAGGCAGGGATACGAGCAGTACGTC.

The chain employs TRBV6-5 and TRBJ2-1; possibly TRBD2 for D (6 bases). The V gene's germline CDR1 is MNHEY and CDR2 SVGAGI. The CDR3 length is 14 residues. The ends were cut back, 7 bases at V and 8 bases at J, with 18 bases in the middle. The CDR3 DNA follows: TGTGCCAGCACCGTTACGGGAGTCGGCCATGAGCAGTTCTTC. Translated, it gives CASTVTGVGHEQFF.

V and J are TRBV29-1 and TRBJ1-1, with TRBD1 identical over 8 bases. CDR1 and CDR2 from the germline V gene are SQVTM and ANQGSEA. J was trimmed by 4 bases and V by 7 bases; bases with no gene match: 2. This CDR3 comprises 11 residues. The CDR3 region is CSGGQGTEAFF. For the CDR3, the DNA is TGCAGCGGAGGACAGGGCACTGAAGCTTTCTTT. Based on the CDR3 plus reference TRBV29-1 and TRBJ1-1, the full variable domain is SAVISQKPSRDICQRGTSLTIQCQVDSQVTMMFWYRQQPGQSLTLIATANQGSEATYESGFVIDKFPISRPNLTFSTLTVSNMSPEDSSIYLCSGGQGTEAFFGQGTRLTVV.

The rearrangement uses TRBV24-1 and TRBJ2-5; 7 bases are a match to TRBD1. Unmatched junction bases numbered 8, after V lost 0 bases and J lost 5 bases. This CDR3 has 16 residues. Germline lookup yields CDR1 KGHDR and CDR2 SFDVKD. CDR3 sequence: CATSDLNRGAVETQYF. As DNA, the CDR3 is TGTGCCACCAGTGATTTGAACAGGGGCGCCGTGGAGACCCAGTACTTC.

The chain joins TRBV4-3 to TRBJ1-4; TRBD1 matches 8 bases. CDR1 LGHNA and CDR2 YSLEER come from the germline V gene. V lost 0 bases to trimming and J lost 1 base; unmatched junction nucleotides: 7. There are 18 residues in the CDR3. The CDR3 is CASSQDRTGRGTNEKLFF. CDR3 DNA sequence: TGCGCCAGCAGCCAAGATCGGACAGGGCGAGGAACTAATGAAAAACTGTTTTTT.

The chain links TRBV5-6 to TRBJ2-7, with D perhaps TRBD2 (6 bases). The V end lost 3 bases, the J end lost 2 bases, and 21 bases lay between the germline ends. This CDR3 is built from 17 residues. Looked up from germline, CDR1 is SGHDT and CDR2 is YYEEEE. In DNA form, the CDR3 reads TGTGCCAGCAGCTCCCCAGCCCTCGGGGACTCAACCTACGAGCAGTACTTC. Its translation: CASSSPALGDSTYEQYF.

The chain uses TRBV19 and TRBJ1-1, with a tentative D call TRBD1 (5 bases). Germline V CDR1 and CDR2: LNHDA, SQIVND (reference sequence). Between the trimmed V and J ends, which lost 6 bases and 4 bases, there was a span of 12 bases. This CDR3 region has 13 residues. The CDR3 is CASRQASGTEAFF. CDR3 nucleotides: TGTGCCAGTAGACAGGCTTCGGGCACTGAAGCTTTCTTT.

The CDR3 loop is CATSDNGGINQPQHF. The DNA of the CDR3 is TGTGCCACCAGTGATAACGGAGGGATCAATCAGCCCCAGCATTTT. V usage is TRBV24-1 and J usage is TRBJ1-5; D is undetermined. The V gene's germline CDR1 is KGHDR and CDR2 SFDVKD. The CDR3 has 15 amino acids. V lost 3 bases to trimming and J lost 3 bases, with 11 bases between them.

This clone was detected only once. The chain has TRBV14 and TRBJ1-4, with TRBD1 matching 7 bases. V lost 2 bases, J lost 4 bases, and 16 bases stayed unmatched. Germline assignment: CDR1 SGHDN and CDR2 FVKESK. The CDR3 has 19 residues. The CDR3 sequence: CASSQSGQVPWGYNEKLFF. CDR3 DNA sequence: TGTGCCAGCAGCCAATCTGGACAGGTCCCCTGGGGGTATAATGAAAAACTGTTTTTT.

V is TRBV7-8 and J is TRBJ1-5; 11 bases align to TRBD1. The trim removed 3 bases at V and 0 bases at J, leaving 7 bases unmatched. The CDR3 extends over 18 amino acids. Germline assignment: CDR1 SGHVS and CDR2 FQNEAQ. The CDR3 loop is CASSFLGGTGGSNQPQHF. The CDR3 DNA reads as TGTGCCAGCAGCTTCCTCGGCGGGACAGGGGGTAGCAATCAGCCCCAGCATTTT. The complete variable domain, with remaining parts taken from reference TRBV7-8 and TRBJ1-5, reads GAGVSQSPRYKVAKRGQDVALRCDPISGHVSLFWYQQALGQGPEFLTYFQNEAQLDKSGLPSDRFFAERPEGSVSTLKIQRTQQEDSAVYLCASSFLGGTGGSNQPQHFGDGTRLSIL.

V usage is TRBV4-2 and J usage is TRBJ1-2; 8 nucleotides line up with TRBD1. V lost 4 bases, J lost 4 bases, and 2 bases stayed unmatched. Germline V gene lookup returns CDR1 LGHNA and CDR2 YNFKEQ. The CDR3 is 13 residues long. Written as DNA, the CDR3 is TGTGCCAGCAGCCTTGACAGGGGCTATGGCTACACCTTC. It translates to CASSLDRGYGYTF.

The table lists this clone with a few counts. V is TRBV13 and J is TRBJ1-1, with TRBD1 matching over 7 bases. Germline CDR1 and CDR2: PRHDT and FYEKMQ (reference sequence). V lost 4 bases, J lost 0 bases, and 5 bases stayed unmatched. The CDR3 has 15 amino acids. CDR3 region: CASSSRGTVNTEAFF. DNA for the CDR3: TGTGCCAGCAGCTCCCGGGGGACAGTGAACACTGAAGCTTTCTTT.

The chain is built from TRBV5-4 and TRBJ2-5, with 9 bases identical to TRBD2. V shed 2 bases, J shed 2 bases, and the junction held 7 bases outside the gene matches. The CDR3 sequence is 16 residues long. Germline CDR1 reads SGHNT; CDR2 reads YYREEE (reference sequence). The CDR3, as DNA: TGTGCCAGCAGCTTTGGAGGCGGGGGGGAACAAGAGACCCAGTACTTC. It is translated as CASSFGGGGEQETQYF.

In this sample, this clone turned up a few times. The genes are TRBV5-1 and TRBJ1-1; TRBD1 matches at 7 bases. The ends lost 4 bases at V and 0 bases at J; junction bases unmatched: 6. This CDR3 has 15 amino acids. CDR1 SGHRS and CDR2 YFSETQ come from the germline V gene. The CDR3 nucleotides read TGCGCCAGCAGCCCCCGACAGGGAATGAACACTGAAGCTTTCTTT. Its protein is CASSPRQGMNTEAFF.

The V gene is TRBV6-4, the J gene TRBJ2-3; a possible D gene is TRBD2 (6 bases). The CDR3 contains 13 residues. Germline CDR1 and CDR2: MRHNA and SNTAGT. V was cut by 10 bases and J by 6 bases, with 17 bases left in between. For the CDR3, the DNA is TGTGCCACCCAGGCTAGCGATGCGGATACGCAGTATTTT. This sequence encodes CATQASDADTQYF.

This clone was recorded once. The genes are TRBV4-2 and TRBJ1-2; TRBD1 matches at 7 bases. The CDR3 is made up of 16 amino acids. Trimming cost V 0 bases and J 4 bases; bases outside gene matches: 8. In germline, CDR1 is LGHNA, CDR2 YNFKEQ. The CDR3 sequence: CASSQDRPGQIYGYTF. CDR3 nucleotides: TGTGCCAGCAGCCAAGACCGACCGGGACAGATCTATGGCTACACCTTC.

The gene calls are TRBV2 and TRBJ2-1, with D perhaps matching TRBD2 (5 bases). This CDR3 comprises 18 residues. Trimming removed 3 bases at V and 0 bases at J, with 18 bases between. Germline-derived CDR1 and CDR2 are SNHLY and FYNNEI. DNA for the CDR3: TGTGCCAGCAGTGATGGGTGGGGTAGCGCAAGCTCCTACAATGAGCAGTTCTTC. Protein: CASSDGWGSASSYNEQFF. Drawing the rest from reference TRBV2 and TRBJ2-1, the complete variable domain is EPEVTQTPSHQVTQMGQEVILRCVPISNHLYFYWYRQILGQKVEFLVSFYNNEISEKSEIFDDQFSVERPDGSNFTLKIRSTKLEDSAMYFCASSDGWGSASSYNEQFFGPGTRLTVL.

In DNA, the CDR3 is TGTGCCAGCTCACCCGGGAGGGGGTGGGGTACTGAAGCTTTCTTT. This encodes CASSPGRGWGTEAFF. V gene TRBV18 combines with J gene TRBJ1-1; a possible D gene is TRBD1 (6 bases). The ends were cut back, 3 bases at V and 5 bases at J, with 16 bases in the middle. CDR1 KGHSH and CDR2 LQKENI come from the germline V gene. The CDR3 runs 15 residues.

J is TRBJ2-7 and V is TRBV7-9; D possibly corresponds to TRBD2 (7 bases). Per germline, CDR1 SEHNR and CDR2 FQNEAQ (reference sequence). Trimming shortened V by 7 bases and J by 5 bases, and 21 bases separated the two germline ends. This CDR3 is built from 15 residues. The CDR3 nucleotides read TGTGCCAGCACCCCTCGTGTCGGGGGGCAGGACGAGCAGTACTTC. Protein sequence: CASTPRVGGQDEQYF.

For the CDR3, the DNA is TGCGCCAGCAGTGAGCTGTCAGGGGCGTCGAGCTCCTACAATGAGCAGTTCTTC. Its protein product is CASSELSGASSSYNEQFF. This sequence joins TRBV10-1 and TRBJ2-1, with a possible D match to TRBD1 (6 bases). This CDR3 region has 18 residues. Germline CDR1 and CDR2: WNHNN and SYGVQD (reference sequence). With 2 bases removed from V and 0 bases from J, the gap between germline ends came to 17 bases.